This T cell receptor (beta chain) was observed in a study of PD-1 blockade in classical Hodgkin lymphoma. Whole-study findings and limits: Why repertoires differed is undefined; disease activity or prior therapy possibly contributed.

Time point noted: newly diagnosed, previously untreated cHL patient sample. Peripheral samples used as comparators were newly diagnosed, untreated classical Hodgkin lymphoma PBMCs. Comment on this clone: Antigen: not known.

Using immunoSEQ multiplex PCR, the repertoire was profiled, and TCRdb retains in-frame clones only, with some absent. The sample yields 30,000 to 35,000 clones, 94% seen once. The CDR3 runs to 15 residues. V lost 4 bases and J lost 1, with 13 bases in between. Germline CDR1 LNHDA, CDR2 SQIVND (reference sequence). This chain links TRBV19 with TRBJ1-1; D is undetermined. This clonotype was sampled from a human donor with classical Hodgkin lymphoma. Material for sequencing was peripheral blood mononuclear cells (PBMCs). The CDR3 reads CASSTLWTGNTEAFF. Written as DNA, the CDR3 is TGTGCCAGTAGTACCCTATGGACGGGGAACACTGAAGCTTTCTTT.